What follows describes a single T cell receptor beta chain. The assay was immunoSEQ multiplex PCR, and TCRdb's table has in-frame clones only and misses some. The data contain around 86,000 clones, around 85% of them seen just once; the ten biggest clones take up 35% to 40%. The CDR3 contains 17 residues. J was trimmed by 3 bases and V by 0 bases; bases with no gene match: 9. CDR1 is ENHRY and CDR2 is SYGVKD in the germline V gene. The entry originates in a study of blood T cell repertoires in COVID-19. At the level of the study: Spain, Italy and the United States supplied samples that represented acute and convalescent COVID-19.

V usage is TRBV10-3 and J usage is TRBJ2-7; 9 bases fit TRBD2. The sequenced material came from peripheral blood. This clonotype originated in a man older than 75 with acute or convalescent COVID-19. The CDR3 sequence is CAISESRGAGGRYEQYF. For the CDR3, the DNA is TGTGCCATCAGTGAGTCGAGGGGAGCGGGAGGCCGCTACGAGCAGTACTTC.